The 18 T cell receptor beta chains given below trace back to one sample, sequenced in a study of blood T cell repertoires in COVID-19. Here immunoSEQ multiplex PCR was the method, and the copy in TCRdb shows in-frame clones only, minus some. Among roughly 170,000 clones listed, 70% to 80% were seen once. The sample taken for sequencing was peripheral blood. The origin of the receptors is a woman aged 55-69 years with COVID-19, enrolled during active disease.

This clone was seen a few times. V and J are TRBV7-3 and TRBJ2-1; 10 bases agree with TRBD2. CDR3 length: 14 residues. The germline CDR1 and CDR2 sequences are SGHTA and FQGTGA. After removal of 5 bases from V and 10 bases from J, the junction contained 8 bases not matched to a gene. CDR3 in amino acids: CASSPAGGPGEQFF. The CDR3 DNA sequence: TGTGCCAGCAGCCCAGCGGGAGGGCCAGGAGAGCAGTTCTTC. Looking up the rest from reference TRBV7-3 and TRBJ2-1 gives the full variable domain: GAGVSQTPSNKVTEKGKYVELRCDPISGHTALYWYRQSLGQGPEFLIYFQGTGAADDSGLPNDRFFAVRPEGSVSTLKIQRTERGDSAVYLCASSPAGGPGEQFFGPGTRLTVL.

The V and J genes are TRBV18 and TRBJ1-5; 7 bases match TRBD1. The length of the CDR3 is 15 residues. Germline V gene data show CDR1 as KGHSH and CDR2 as LQKENI. The V and J ends lost 3 bases and 6 bases, in that order; junction bases with no gene match: 8. CDR3 nucleotide sequence: TGTGCCAGCTCACCCGGGACAGCTTCCGGTCAGCCCCAGCATTTT. It specifies CASSPGTASGQPQHF.

This clone has just one count. The chain's CDR3 is CASSELQVLTDTQYF. The CDR3 DNA reads TGTGCCAGCAGTGAATTACAGGTCCTCACAGATACGCAGTATTTT. J is TRBJ2-3 and V is TRBV2, with D tentatively TRBD1 (5 bases). This CDR3 region has 15 residues. Germline CDR1 is SNHLY and CDR2 is FYNNEI. Trimming cost V 2 bases and J 2 bases, with 11 bases left between them. Full variable domain (outside the CDR3, taken from reference TRBV2 and TRBJ2-3): EPEVTQTPSHQVTQMGQEVILRCVPISNHLYFYWYRQILGQKVEFLVSFYNNEISEKSEIFDDQFSVERPDGSNFTLKIRSTKLEDSAMYFCASSELQVLTDTQYFGPGTRLTVL.

The table lists this clone with a count of one. The chain recombines TRBV5-4 with TRBJ1-6; D may be TRBD1 (5 bases). With 2 bases removed from V and 10 bases from J, the gap between germline ends came to 10 bases. This CDR3 contains 13 residues. Germline CDR1 SGHNT, CDR2 YYREEE (reference sequence). The CDR3 is CASSFRGGSPLHF. CDR3 bases: TGTGCCAGCAGCTTTAGGGGAGGGTCACCCCTCCACTTT.

CDR3 sequence (DNA): TGTGCCAGCAGCTCGGGAGCCCCCTACGAGCAGTACTTC. Protein sequence: CASSSGAPYEQYF. V is TRBV7-2 and J is TRBJ2-7; perhaps TRBD2 as D (6 bases). Looked up from germline, CDR1 is SGHTA and CDR2 is FQGNSA. Trimming took 4 bases from V and 2 from J, leaving 9 bases between them. CDR3 length: 13 residues.

The rearrangement uses TRBV12-3 or TRBV12-4 and TRBJ2-3; D gene uncertain. The length of the CDR3 is 13 residues. The V end was cut by 6 bases, the J end by 1 base, with 8 bases between. The CDR3 region has the DNA TGTGCCAGCAGGCGGCCGGGCACAGATACGCAGTATTTT. It translates to CASRRPGTDTQYF.

V usage is TRBV7-3 and J usage is TRBJ2-1, with a weak D call TRBD2 (6 bases). The germline gives CDR1 SGHTA, CDR2 FQGTGA. Trimming removed 4 bases at V and 2 bases at J, with 18 bases between. The CDR3 runs 17 residues. The CDR3 DNA reads TGTGCCAGCAGCTCCGTGGGGGGAGCGGTCACCTACAATGAGCAGTTCTTC. Translating it yields CASSSVGGAVTYNEQFF.

This clone was picked up a small number of times. This chain joins TRBV14 and TRBJ1-1; perhaps TRBD1 as D (6 bases). This CDR3 has 14 residues. Trimming took off 4 bases at V and 0 bases at J, with 9 bases between the two ends. Germline V CDR1 and CDR2: SGHDN, FVKESK. CDR3 in amino acids: CASSRDIMNTEAFF. CDR3 sequence (DNA): TGTGCCAGCAGCCGGGACATAATGAACACTGAAGCTTTCTTT. Combining the CDR3 with reference TRBV14 and TRBJ1-1 gives the whole variable domain EAGVTQFPSHSVIEKGQTVTLRCDPISGHDNLYWYRRVMGKEIKFLLHFVKESKQDESGMPNNRFLAERTGGTYSTLKVQPAELEDSGVYFCASSRDIMNTEAFFGQGTRLTVV.

CDR3 protein: CASNDPGTGGEKLFF. The CDR3 DNA is TGTGCCAGCAACGACCCCGGGACAGGGGGGGAAAAACTGTTTTTT. The rearrangement links TRBV2 to TRBJ1-4; the match to TRBD1 covers 11 bases. Germline V gene data show CDR1 as SNHLY and CDR2 as FYNNEI. After removal of 7 bases from V and 8 bases from J, the junction contained 9 bases not matched to a gene. CDR3 length equals 15 residues.

This clone was seen repeatedly, ten times or more. V gene TRBV27 combines with J gene TRBJ2-1, with 13 bases matching TRBD2. Trimming took 5 bases from V and 10 from J; bases not matched to a gene: 14. The CDR3 sequence is 17 residues long. Germline V gene lookup returns CDR1 MNHEY and CDR2 SMNVEV (reference sequence). Here the CDR3 reads CASSLTRTSGSGWEQFF. CDR3 nucleotides: TGTGCCAGCAGTCTCACACGGACTAGCGGGAGTGGGTGGGAGCAGTTCTTC.

The V and J genes are TRBV14 and TRBJ2-5; 7 positions match TRBD2. This CDR3 spans 15 amino acids. Germline V gene sequence: CDR1 SGHDN, CDR2 FVKESK. V lost 5 bases to trimming and J lost 5 bases; unmatched junction nucleotides: 11. The CDR3: CASSNPLAGRETQYF. The CDR3, as DNA: TGTGCCAGCAGCAACCCCTTAGCGGGTAGGGAGACCCAGTACTTC.

As to this clone: The sample carries other DNA sequences with the same CDR3. The J gene is TRBJ1-4, the V gene TRBV7-9; no reliable D call. The CDR3 contains 15 residues. Trimming took 5 bases from V and 4 from J, leaving 14 bases between them. In germline, CDR1 is SEHNR, CDR2 FQNEAQ (reference sequence). CDR3 bases: TGTGCCAGCAGCCCCCCCGGGAGAGGTAATGAAAAACTGTTTTTT. The encoded protein is CASSPPGRGNEKLFF.

V is TRBV10-3 and J is TRBJ1-2, with a possible D match to TRBD1 (5 bases). V gave up 2 bases and J gave up 5 bases, with 9 bases separating them. The CDR3 totals 13 residues. Germline-derived CDR1 and CDR2 are ENHRY and SYGVKD. DNA for the CDR3: TGTGCCATCAGTGAGGTGGGGCAATATGGCTACACCTTC. Protein product: CAISEVGQYGYTF.

This clone has a single count. The genes are TRBV28 and TRBJ1-4; D uncertain. This CDR3 has 12 residues. Per the germline V gene, CDR1 is MDHEN and CDR2 is SYDVKM. V shed 6 bases and J shed 5 bases, with 7 bases lying between them. The DNA for the CDR3 is TGTGCCAGCAGACTCACGAATGAAAAACTGTTTTTT. This sequence encodes CASRLTNEKLFF.

The V gene is TRBV3-1 (or the pseudogene TRBV3-2), the J gene TRBJ2-3; D is perhaps TRBD2 (6 bases). The CDR3 totals 17 residues. V lost 1 base to trimming and J lost 5 bases, with 19 bases between them. Germline values: CDR1 LGHDT, CDR2 YNNKEL (reference sequence). The CDR3 spells CASSQGLMGGAGDTQYF. The DNA for the CDR3 is TGTGCCAGCAGCCAAGGTTTAATGGGGGGTGCCGGAGATACGCAGTATTTT.

J is TRBJ1-5 and V is TRBV28; D unclear. V lost 6 bases and J lost 9, with 30 bases in between. This CDR3 has 18 amino acids. Germline V gives CDR1 MDHEN, CDR2 SYDVKM. The CDR3 sequence: CASSVYRTSGLYHRPQHF. CDR3 nucleotide sequence: TGTGCCAGCAGCGTTTACCGAACGAGCGGCCTTTATCATAGGCCCCAGCATTTT.

The chain recombines TRBV4-2 with TRBJ2-5; D is perhaps TRBD1 (5 bases). The germline CDR1 and CDR2 sequences are LGHNA and YNFKEQ. The length of the CDR3 is 16 residues. V was pared by 1 base and J by 2 bases, with 14 bases between. The CDR3 bases are TGTGCCAGCAGCCAAGCTCAAGGACACGCTCAAGAGACCCAGTACTTC. It yields the protein CASSQAQGHAQETQYF.

V and J are TRBV3-1 (or the pseudogene TRBV3-2) and TRBJ1-6; maybe TRBD1 (6 bases). Germline lookup yields CDR1 LGHDT and CDR2 YNNKEL (reference sequence). This CDR3 comprises 15 residues. Trimming stripped 4 bases from V and 7 bases from J, with 14 bases between. The CDR3 protein is CASSRLYRENSPLHF. The CDR3 DNA reads as TGTGCCAGCAGCCGCCTTTACAGGGAGAATTCACCCCTCCACTTT.